The 4 T cell receptor beta chains listed next were all sequenced from one sample in a study of OX40 agonist ivuxolimab in advanced cancers. Clones were read by immunoSEQ multiplex PCR, and TCRdb kept only the in-frame ones, dropping some. The repertoire holds under 85,000 clones, roughly four fifths seen once, with 2.4% in the top ten. The sample was CD4+ or CD8+ T cells sorted from blood, taken in a trial of the OX40 agonist ivuxolimab. Receptor source: an adult with an advanced solid tumor such as melanoma, head and neck, liver or kidney cancer.

This sequence joins TRBV6-6 and TRBJ1-4; 7 bases match TRBD1. With V trimmed by 7 bases and J by 7 bases, 9 bases remained unmatched. The CDR3 consists of 14 residues. CDR1 is MNHNY and CDR2 is SVGAGI in the germline V gene (reference sequence). The CDR3 here is CASTSGGRSEKLFF. As DNA, the CDR3 is TGTGCCAGCACGTCAGGGGGTAGGAGTGAAAAACTGTTTTTT.

A few counts support this clone. The chain recombines TRBV7-8 with TRBJ1-1; 9 bases map to TRBD1. The CDR3 is 13 residues long. The junction had 3 bases not matched to a gene; V was cut back by 4 bases and J by 6 bases. CDR1 and CDR2 from the germline V gene are SGHVS and FQNEAQ. CDR3 coding DNA: TGTGCCAGCAGCTCGCGACAGGGGGCTGAAGCTTTCTTT. As protein: CASSSRQGAEAFF.

The V and J genes are TRBV25-1 and TRBJ2-2; D is perhaps TRBD1 or TRBD2 (5 bases each). Germline-derived CDR1 and CDR2 are MGHDK and SYGVNS. V lost 6 bases, J lost 2 bases, and 10 bases lay in between. This CDR3 is 14 amino acids long. In DNA, the CDR3 is TGTGCCAGCAGGGGACGGGATAACACCGGGGAGCTGTTTTTT. It encodes CASRGRDNTGELFF.

V usage is TRBV2 and J usage is TRBJ1-5; D remains unclear. This CDR3 is 13 amino acids long. V lost 6 bases and J 5 bases, leaving 11 bases between the germline ends. Germline lookup yields CDR1 SNHLY and CDR2 FYNNEI. As DNA, the CDR3 is TGTGCCAGCAGCCCCGAGGTCGATCAGCCCCAGCATTTT. Protein sequence: CASSPEVDQPQHF.